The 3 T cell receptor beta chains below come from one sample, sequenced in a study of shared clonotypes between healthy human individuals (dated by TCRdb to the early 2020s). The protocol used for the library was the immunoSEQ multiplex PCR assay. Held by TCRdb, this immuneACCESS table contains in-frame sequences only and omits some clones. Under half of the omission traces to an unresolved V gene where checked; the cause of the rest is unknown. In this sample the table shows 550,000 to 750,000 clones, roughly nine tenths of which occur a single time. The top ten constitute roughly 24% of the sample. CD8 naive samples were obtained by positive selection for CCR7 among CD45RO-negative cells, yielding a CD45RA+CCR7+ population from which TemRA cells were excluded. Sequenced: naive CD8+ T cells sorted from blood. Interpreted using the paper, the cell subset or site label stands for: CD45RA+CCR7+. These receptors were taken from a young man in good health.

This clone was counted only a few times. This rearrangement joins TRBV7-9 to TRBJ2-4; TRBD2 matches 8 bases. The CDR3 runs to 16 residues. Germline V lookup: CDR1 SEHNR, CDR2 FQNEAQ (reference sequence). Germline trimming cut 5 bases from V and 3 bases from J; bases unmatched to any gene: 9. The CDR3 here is CASSLREGRVKNIQYF. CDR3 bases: TGTGCCAGCAGCCTTCGGGAGGGACGAGTCAAAAACATTCAGTACTTC.

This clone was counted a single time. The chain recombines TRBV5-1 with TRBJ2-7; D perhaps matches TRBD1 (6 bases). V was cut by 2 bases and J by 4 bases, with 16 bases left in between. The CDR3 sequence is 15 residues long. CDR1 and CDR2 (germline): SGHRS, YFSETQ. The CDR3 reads CASSFATGGSYEQYF. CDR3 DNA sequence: TGCGCCAGCAGCTTTGCTACTGGGGGCAGTTACGAGCAGTACTTC.

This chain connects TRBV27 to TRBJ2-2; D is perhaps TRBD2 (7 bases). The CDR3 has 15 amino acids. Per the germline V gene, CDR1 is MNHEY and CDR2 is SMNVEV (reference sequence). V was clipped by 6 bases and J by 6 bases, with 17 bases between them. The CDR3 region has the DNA TGTGCCAGCAGCTGGAAGGCGGGGGCATCCGGGGAGCTGTTTTTT. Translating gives CASSWKAGASGELFF.